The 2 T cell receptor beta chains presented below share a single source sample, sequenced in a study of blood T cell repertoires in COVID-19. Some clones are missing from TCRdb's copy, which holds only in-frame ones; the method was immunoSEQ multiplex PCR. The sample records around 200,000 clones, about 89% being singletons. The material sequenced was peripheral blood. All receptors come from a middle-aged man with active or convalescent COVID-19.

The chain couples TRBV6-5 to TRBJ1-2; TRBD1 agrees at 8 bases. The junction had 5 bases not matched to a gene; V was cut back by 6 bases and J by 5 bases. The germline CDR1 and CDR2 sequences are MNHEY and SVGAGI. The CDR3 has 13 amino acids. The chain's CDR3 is CASSFDRGYGYTF. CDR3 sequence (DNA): TGTGCCAGCAGCTTCGACAGGGGTTATGGCTACACCTTC.

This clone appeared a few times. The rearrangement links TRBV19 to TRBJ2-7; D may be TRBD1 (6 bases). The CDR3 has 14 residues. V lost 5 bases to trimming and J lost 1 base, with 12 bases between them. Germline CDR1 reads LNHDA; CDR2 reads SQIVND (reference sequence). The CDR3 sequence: CASSLGQPSYEQYF. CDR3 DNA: TGTGCCAGTAGTTTAGGACAGCCTTCCTACGAGCAGTACTTC.